Given below is one T cell receptor beta chain in context. Its cognate antigen is unknown. This sample is drawn from a study of radiation and T cells in renal cell carcinoma. About the research overall: Nephrectomy followed 15 Gy stereotactic body radiation by 4 weeks.

Produced via immunoSEQ multiplex PCR; TCRdb's table is partial and in-frame only. The table includes roughly 60,000 clones, roughly 79% detected once. Findings and limits, study-wide: From baseline, blood top tumor clonotypes peaked at 2 weeks post-radiation.

The time point was: blood 2 weeks post-SBRT. Regarding treatment: 15 Gy SBRT to primary tumor, nephrectomy 4 weeks later. The CDR3 has 14 residues. Trimming removed 1 base from V and 13 bases from J, with 14 bases in between. Germline lookup yields CDR1 MNHNS and CDR2 SASEGT. The source of this sequence is a man aged 55 to 70 with renal cell carcinoma. The V call is TRBV6-1, the J call TRBJ1-6, with no clear D. Sequenced material: blood, taken from a patient whose treatment included radiotherapy and nephrectomy. The CDR3 region is CASSEDGPVSPLHF. The CDR3, as DNA: TGTGCCAGCAGTGAAGACGGTCCGGTTTCGCCCCTCCACTTT.